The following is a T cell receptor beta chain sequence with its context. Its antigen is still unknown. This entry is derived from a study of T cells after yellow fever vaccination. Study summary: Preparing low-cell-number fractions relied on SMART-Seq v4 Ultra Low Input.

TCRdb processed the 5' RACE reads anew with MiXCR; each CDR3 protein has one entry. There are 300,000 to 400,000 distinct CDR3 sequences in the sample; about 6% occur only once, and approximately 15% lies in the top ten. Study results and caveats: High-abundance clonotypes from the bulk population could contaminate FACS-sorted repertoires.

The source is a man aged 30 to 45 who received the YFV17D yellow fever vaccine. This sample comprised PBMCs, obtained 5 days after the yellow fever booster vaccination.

The DNA for the CDR3 is TGCAGTGCGCCGCTAGCGGGAGGGCGAGAGACCCAGTACTTC. Its translation: CSAPLAGGRETQYF. This chain joins TRBV20-1 and TRBJ2-5, with 12 positions matching TRBD2. The ends lost 6 bases at V and 4 bases at J; junction bases unmatched: 6. In germline, CDR1 is DFQATT, CDR2 SNEGSKA (reference sequence). CDR3 length: 14 residues.